The rows below give T cell receptor beta chains drawn from one sample of a study of blood T cell repertoires in COVID-19. Using immunoSEQ multiplex PCR, the repertoire was profiled, and TCRdb retains in-frame clones only, with some absent. Found here are about 490,000 clones, approximately 83% of them singletons; the top ten hold approximately 2.9%. The sample was peripheral blood. Receptors originate from a human donor in a cohort sampled during active COVID-19. The conserved cysteine and the conserved F or W are not part of the CDR3 here. Each record gives: V gene, CDR3 protein.

v_gene: TRBV11-2; CDR3aa: ASSLGASVLSYEQY
v_gene: TRBV7-3; CDR3aa: ASSFRLAGGADTQY
v_gene: TRBV29-1; CDR3aa: SVEDRGRRETQY
v_gene: TRBV7-9; CDR3aa: ASSLDGGTDTQY
v_gene: TRBV4-3; CDR3aa: ASSQDTNTGELF
v_gene: TRBV9; CDR3aa: ASSVVMGRRGPEQY
v_gene: TRBV11-2; CDR3aa: ASSLGAGPARSDTQY
v_gene: TRBV30; CDR3aa: AWSASYNEKLF
v_gene: TRBV2; CDR3aa: ASSALGGQGQPQH
v_gene: TRBV7-9; CDR3aa: ASSFTREASPLH
v_gene: TRBV5-1; CDR3aa: ASSSGLAASYEQY
v_gene: TRBV14; CDR3aa: ASSQDLARNEQF
v_gene: TRBV5-1; CDR3aa: ASSLLSGATNEKLF
v_gene: TRBV28; CDR3aa: ASSGSPGQPYYEQY
v_gene: TRBV30; CDR3aa: AWSVGSGRAGANVLT
v_gene: TRBV7-3; CDR3aa: ASSLQGRGNTEAF
v_gene: TRBV19; CDR3aa: ASSITGVYEQY
v_gene: TRBV18; CDR3aa: ASSPDGLPNNEQF
v_gene: TRBV21-1; CDR3aa: ASSKARDTEAF
v_gene: TRBV7-9; CDR3aa: ASSHQGPPTDTQY
v_gene: TRBV4-3; CDR3aa: ASSQDRGDHEQY
v_gene: TRBV5-4; CDR3aa: ASSPTGDTEAF
v_gene: TRBV9; CDR3aa: ASSELGTSGIQFSYNEQF
v_gene: TRBV7-2; CDR3aa: ASSLVAQRYGYT
v_gene: TRBV24-1; CDR3aa: ATGHSEGDTQY
v_gene: TRBV27; CDR3aa: ASSSPLTGLDTDTQY
v_gene: TRBV10-1; CDR3aa: ASSRSAGEETQY
v_gene: TRBV19; CDR3aa: ASSTRQDSGQPQH
v_gene: TRBV28; CDR3aa: ASSFAGFGQPQH
v_gene: TRBV7-8; CDR3aa: ASSLVGQPSFNSPLH
v_gene: TRBV5-1; CDR3aa: ASSLARGYTEAF
v_gene: TRBV30; CDR3aa: AWSPGLAGVNEQF
v_gene: TRBV30; CDR3aa: AWNPGQGWVGYT
v_gene: TRBV11-2; CDR3aa: ASSLSLAGSGNTIY
v_gene: TRBV7-8; CDR3aa: ASTGSGRVTDTQY
v_gene: TRBV9; CDR3aa: ASSRSSGTGGTEAF
v_gene: TRBV7-9; CDR3aa: ASSFQGAYYGYT
v_gene: TRBV28; CDR3aa: ASQGYEQY
v_gene: TRBV12-3/TRBV12-4; CDR3aa: ASSRTEYGYT
v_gene: TRBV6-1; CDR3aa: ASSESRGQPQH
v_gene: TRBV4-2; CDR3aa: ASSQDRNRATFNEQF
v_gene: TRBV4-1; CDR3aa: ASSQDREGLNSPLH
v_gene: TRBV30; CDR3aa: AWKYRVTGELF
v_gene: TRBV19; CDR3aa: AGGGAQPQH
v_gene: TRBV5-1; CDR3aa: ASSRTGTSGGTDTQY
v_gene: TRBV3-1/TRBV3-2; CDR3aa: ASSQGALELF
v_gene: TRBV3-1/TRBV3-2; CDR3aa: ASRGEGQGAGNIQY
v_gene: TRBV28; CDR3aa: ASSFGQGVDNEQF
v_gene: TRBV19; CDR3aa: ASSIVGLDIYEQY
v_gene: TRBV5-4; CDR3aa: ASSLFGAGPKRGETQY
v_gene: TRBV15; CDR3aa: ATSARVLNQPQH
v_gene: TRBV6-2/TRBV6-3; CDR3aa: ASSWTLRQSYGYT
v_gene: TRBV7-9; CDR3aa: ASSLQGRLSYEQY
v_gene: TRBV20-1; CDR3aa: SATSRDEQF
v_gene: TRBV5-4; CDR3aa: ASSFSPNYGYT